This section outlines one TCR beta chain sequence together with its context. Its cognate antigen is unknown. Germline CDR1 is GTSNPN and CDR2 is SVGIG (reference sequence). The CDR3 sequence is 14 residues long. V lost 5 bases and J 4 bases, leaving 17 bases between the germline ends. These data belong to a study of T-cell memory formation after mild COVID-19. MiXCR was run by TCRdb on the 5' RACE reads, yielding one entry per CDR3 protein. This sample has roughly 580,000 distinct CDR3 sequences; roughly 17% occur once, and the top ten carry about 12%. Overall study results and limits: The finding that pre-infection memory included some responding clones suggested that cross-reactive memory joined.

The V gene is TRBV30, the J gene TRBJ1-1; D gene ambiguous. Source material: PBMCs or a T cell subset sorted from them (not recorded which). The receptor's source is an adult woman who had mild COVID-19 (a few samples of this study predate the infection). Cell type and time point are not known. The DNA of the CDR3 is TGTGCCTGGCGTCGAACCGGGTCTCTCACTGAAGCTTTCTTT. Encoded protein: CAWRRTGSLTEAFF. The full variable domain, its missing parts supplied by reference TRBV30 and TRBJ1-1, is SQTIHQWPATLVQPVGSPLSLECTVEGTSNPNLYWYRQAAGRGLQLLFYSVGIGQISSEVPQNLSASRPQDRQFILSSKKLLLSDSGFYLCAWRRTGSLTEAFFGQGTRLTVV.